The 22 T cell receptor beta chains below were found in one sample sequenced in a study of response to subunit inactivated influenza vaccine. Each CDR3 protein is one row after TCRdb ran MiXCR on the RT-PCR reads. The repertoire includes around 790,000 distinct CDR3 sequences, around 21% of them detected once, and roughly a tenth sits in the top ten. The source was PBMCs from blood, collected around 5 days after vaccination. These receptors all stem from a man between 45 and 60 years old who received an inactivated influenza vaccine.

This chain links TRBV5-1 with TRBJ2-3; 8 bases fit TRBD2. Looked up from germline, CDR1 is SGHRS and CDR2 is YFSETQ. The CDR3 has 14 amino acids. Losses at the gene ends were 4 bases for V and 6 bases for J; bases not matched to a gene: 7. The DNA of the CDR3 is TGCGCCAGCAGCAGCGGGAGCCCCCCCGATACGCAGTATTTT. It yields the protein CASSSGSPPDTQYF.

The V and J genes are TRBV5-6 and TRBJ2-5; TRBD1 agrees at 7 bases. The CDR3 loop spans 15 amino acids. Germline assignment: CDR1 SGHDT and CDR2 YYEEEE. V lost 2 bases, J lost 2 bases, and 6 bases stayed unmatched. This CDR3 reads CASSLVQGKQETQYF. DNA of the CDR3: TGTGCCAGCAGCTTAGTACAGGGGAAACAAGAGACCCAGTACTTC.

This clonotype was detected only a few times. The chain links TRBV20-1 to TRBJ2-1; 14 positions agree with TRBD2. Unmatched junction bases numbered 8, after V lost 3 bases and J lost 7 bases. The CDR3 sequence is 16 residues long. Germline CDR1 DFQATT, CDR2 SNEGSKA (reference sequence). CDR3 bases: TGCAGTGCTAGTGCGACTAGCGGGGGGGCCGGTAATGAGCAGTTCTTC. Translating it yields CSASATSGGAGNEQFF.

A few counts support this clonotype. The chain carries TRBV12-3 or TRBV12-4 and TRBJ2-7; TRBD2 agrees at 9 bases. Losses at the gene ends were 3 bases for V and 0 bases for J; bases not matched to a gene: 12. CDR3 size: 18 residues. The CDR3: CASSFSEHSGGGSYEQYF. As DNA, the CDR3 is TGTGCCAGCAGTTTTTCCGAACATAGCGGGGGAGGCTCCTACGAGCAGTACTTC.

This chain connects TRBV12-3 or TRBV12-4 to TRBJ2-5; D tentatively reads TRBD1 or TRBD2 (5 bases each). This CDR3 is built from 15 residues. Trimming removed 2 bases from V and 2 bases from J, with 12 bases in between. The CDR3: CASSLNHRTQETQYF. CDR3 nucleotide sequence: TGTGCCAGCAGTTTAAACCACAGGACTCAAGAGACCCAGTACTTC.

V and J are TRBV4-3 and TRBJ2-1; TRBD1 agrees at 8 bases. CDR1 is LGHNA, CDR2 YSLEER, per germline. This CDR3 region has 16 residues. V lost 0 bases, J lost 6 bases, and 7 bases stayed unmatched. The CDR3 spells CASSQDLRGRRNEQFF. For the CDR3, the DNA is TGCGCCAGCAGCCAAGATCTCAGGGGGCGACGCAATGAGCAGTTCTTC.

This clonotype was detected a few times. V gene TRBV3-1 combines with J gene TRBJ2-1; weak D call: TRBD2 (6 bases). V shed 4 bases and J shed 2 bases, with 18 bases lying between them. The CDR3 sequence is 17 residues long. Germline V lookup: CDR1 LGHDT, CDR2 YNNKEL (reference sequence). The CDR3 protein is CASSRNSGSGAYNEQFF. The CDR3 DNA sequence: TGTGCCAGCAGCCGGAATAGTGGTAGCGGAGCCTACAATGAGCAGTTCTTC.

The gene calls are TRBV11-2 and TRBJ2-7; the match to TRBD1 covers 7 bases. From germline, CDR1 is SGHAT and CDR2 FQNNGV. Trimming took 4 bases from V and 1 from J; bases not matched to a gene: 7. There are 15 residues in the CDR3. The CDR3 region has the DNA TGTGCCAGCAGCTCCGTCAGGGGGAGTTCCTACGAGCAGTACTTC. This gives the protein CASSSVRGSSYEQYF. Full variable domain (rest looked up from reference TRBV11-2 and TRBJ2-7): EAGVAQSPRYKIIEKRQSVAFWCNPISGHATLYWYQQILGQGPKLLIQFQNNGVVDDSQLPKDRFSAERLKGVDSTLKIQPAKLEDSAVYLCASSSVRGSSYEQYFGPGTRLTVT.

This rearrangement joins TRBV11-2 to TRBJ2-5; 8 bases align to TRBD1. The CDR3 covers 11 residues. V dropped 2 bases and J dropped 13; count of bases not matched to a gene: 3. The V gene's germline CDR1 is SGHAT and CDR2 FQNNGV. CDR3 loop: CASSLQGASYF. The CDR3 coding sequence is TGTGCCAGCAGCTTACAGGGGGCTTCGTACTTC.

The CDR3 protein is CSAAREYYNEQFF. The CDR3 region has the DNA TGCAGTGCGGCTCGGGAGTACTACAATGAGCAGTTCTTC. The chain uses TRBV20-1 and TRBJ2-1; tentatively, D is TRBD2 (6 bases). Trimming took off 6 bases at V and 3 bases at J, with 12 bases between the two ends. This CDR3 has 13 residues. CDR1 DFQATT and CDR2 SNEGSKA come from the germline V gene (reference sequence).

This clonotype has more than one count but fewer than ten. The chain joins TRBV7-2 to TRBJ1-6, with no clear D. The germline gives CDR1 SGHTA, CDR2 FQGNSA. Trimming shortened V by 1 base and J by 7 bases, and 11 bases separated the two germline ends. This CDR3 has 15 amino acids. The CDR3 sequence: CASSLGGFENSPLHF. The CDR3 nucleotides read TGTGCCAGCAGCTTAGGAGGGTTTGAGAATTCACCCCTCCACTTT. Together with reference TRBV7-2 and TRBJ1-6, the CDR3 gives the full variable domain: GAGVSQSPSNKVTEKGKDVELRCDPISGHTALYWYRQSLGQGLEFLIYFQGNSAPDKSGLPSDRFSAERTGGSVSTLTIQRTQQEDSAVYLCASSLGGFENSPLHFGNGTRLTVT.

V gene TRBV12-3 or TRBV12-4 combines with J gene TRBJ2-7; maybe TRBD2 (5 bases). V was clipped by 1 base and J by 2 bases, with 12 bases between them. This CDR3 spans 15 amino acids. The CDR3 here is CASSLGLARAYEQYF. The CDR3 coding sequence is TGTGCCAGCAGTTTAGGGCTAGCAAGGGCCTACGAGCAGTACTTC.

This clonotype has only a few counts. The chain joins TRBV6-1 to TRBJ2-3; 9 bases agree with TRBD2. J lost 2 bases, V lost 6 bases, and 9 bases had no gene match. CDR1 MNHNS and CDR2 SASEGT come from the germline V gene. The CDR3 consists of 16 residues. The chain's CDR3 is CASRRRGLANTDTQYF. The DNA for the CDR3 is TGTGCCAGCAGAAGGAGGGGACTAGCCAACACAGATACGCAGTATTTT.

This sequence joins TRBV11-2 and TRBJ2-7; 11 nucleotides line up with TRBD1. The CDR3 consists of 15 residues. J was trimmed by 2 bases and V by 5 bases; bases with no gene match: 5. Looked up from germline, CDR1 is SGHAT and CDR2 is FQNNGV. Written as DNA, the CDR3 is TGTGCCAGCAGCCGGACAGGGGGCTCACCCTACGAGCAGTACTTC. Its translation is CASSRTGGSPYEQYF.

This clonotype has only one observation. The V gene is TRBV29-1, the J gene TRBJ1-1; D uncertain. The germline gives CDR1 SQVTM, CDR2 ANQGSEA. The CDR3 totals 14 residues. The ends were cut back, 4 bases at V and 2 bases at J, with 14 bases in the middle. The CDR3 is CSVGLVLINTEAFF. Here the CDR3 DNA reads TGCAGCGTTGGGCTAGTCTTGATAAACACTGAAGCTTTCTTT.

This chain uses TRBV9 with TRBJ2-3; 7 bases align to TRBD2. Germline V lookup: CDR1 SGDLS, CDR2 YYNGEE. This CDR3 has 16 amino acids. Trimming cost V 5 bases and J 7 bases; bases outside gene matches: 16. The CDR3 loop is CASSRSGTGGGNTQYF. As DNA, the CDR3 is TGTGCCAGCAGTCGTAGCGGTACAGGCGGGGGTAATACGCAGTATTTT.

This clonotype was seen a handful of times. This chain connects TRBV11-1 to TRBJ1-2; D remains unclear. The CDR3 is 16 amino acids. Germline CDR1 reads SGHAT; CDR2 reads FQDESV (reference sequence). The ends were cut back, 7 bases at V and 2 bases at J, with 20 bases in the middle. CDR3: CASNPRRRFDNYGYTF. The CDR3 coding sequence is TGTGCCAGCAACCCTCGACGGAGGTTCGACAACTATGGCTACACCTTC.

This CDR3 reads CASSLAGLTYGYTF. Here the CDR3 DNA reads TGTGCCAGCAGCTTAGCGGGCCTCACCTATGGCTACACCTTC. This chain joins TRBV7-9 and TRBJ1-2, with D unclear. The CDR3 consists of 14 residues. The V end was cut by 0 bases, the J end by 4 bases, with 9 bases between. Germline CDR1 and CDR2: SEHNR and FQNEAQ (reference sequence).

The chain carries TRBV6-5 and TRBJ1-6; 10 nucleotides align to TRBD1. Trimming at V came to 4 bases and at J to 7 bases, leaving 7 bases not matched to a gene. The CDR3 sequence is 16 residues long. Germline V gives CDR1 MNHEY, CDR2 SVGAGI. CDR3 coding DNA: TGTGCCAGCAGTTTAACGGGACAGGGGAAGAATTCACCCCTCCACTTT. This codes for CASSLTGQGKNSPLHF.

The rearrangement uses TRBV7-2 and TRBJ2-7; D might be TRBD2 (6 bases). Germline CDR1 is SGHTA and CDR2 is FQGNSA. The CDR3 has 15 amino acids. V gave up 5 bases and J gave up 1 base, with 15 bases separating them. CDR3 protein: CASSLRGEKSYEQYF. The CDR3 DNA reads TGTGCCAGCAGCCTTCGCGGGGAAAAATCCTACGAGCAGTACTTC.

This clonotype appeared a few times. The rearrangement uses TRBV20-1 and TRBJ2-4; D is uncertain. The CDR3 runs 12 residues. Germline CDR1 DFQATT, CDR2 SNEGSKA (reference sequence). Trimming took 5 bases from V and 8 from J, leaving 13 bases between them. CDR3 sequence reads: CSAQVPGDIQYF. In DNA form, the CDR3 reads TGCAGTGCTCAGGTACCAGGCGACATTCAGTACTTC.

The J gene is TRBJ1-1, the V gene TRBV6-2 or TRBV6-3; no reliable D call. V gave up 10 bases and J gave up 4 bases, with 10 bases separating them. The CDR3 sequence is 11 residues long. The germline gives CDR1 MNHEY, CDR2 SVGEGT. CDR3 in DNA: TGTGCCACTAGACGGGCCACTGAAGCTTTCTTT. Its translation is CATRRATEAFF.